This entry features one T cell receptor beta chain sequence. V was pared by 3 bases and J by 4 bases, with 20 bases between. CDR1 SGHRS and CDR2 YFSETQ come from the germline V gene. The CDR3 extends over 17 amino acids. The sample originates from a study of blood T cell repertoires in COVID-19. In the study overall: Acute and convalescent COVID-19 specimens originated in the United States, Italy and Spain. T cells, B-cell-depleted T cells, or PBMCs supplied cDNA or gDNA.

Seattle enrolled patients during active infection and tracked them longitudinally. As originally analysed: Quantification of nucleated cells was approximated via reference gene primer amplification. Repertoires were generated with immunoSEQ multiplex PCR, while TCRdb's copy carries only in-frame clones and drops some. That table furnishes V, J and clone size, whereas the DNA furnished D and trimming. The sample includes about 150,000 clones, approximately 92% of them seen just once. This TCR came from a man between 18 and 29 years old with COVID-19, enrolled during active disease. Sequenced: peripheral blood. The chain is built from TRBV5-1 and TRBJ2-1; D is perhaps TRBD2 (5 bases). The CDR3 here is CASSSDSIKTLYNEQFF. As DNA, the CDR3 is TGCGCCAGCAGCTCGGACTCAATCAAGACCCTTTACAATGAGCAGTTCTTC.